Below are 16 T cell receptor beta chains sequenced from a single sample in a study of blood T cell repertoires in COVID-19. Clones were read by immunoSEQ multiplex PCR, and TCRdb kept only the in-frame ones, dropping some. In the table there are approximately 400,000 clones, roughly four fifths of which are singletons. Sequenced input: peripheral blood. The receptor set was obtained from a human donor with acute or convalescent COVID-19. The donor label of this sample is uncertain.

V and J are TRBV6-5 and TRBJ1-4; 7 bases map to TRBD1. CDR1 is MNHEY and CDR2 is SVGAGI in the germline V gene. This CDR3 comprises 14 residues. V trimming: 5 bases; J trimming: 8 bases; junction bases outside the gene matches: 8. DNA of the CDR3: TGTGCCAGCAGTATGAACAGGGGACGAGAAAAACTGTTTTTT. Translated: CASSMNRGREKLFF.

The chain couples TRBV5-4 to TRBJ1-6, with 8 bases identical to TRBD1. Germline V gives CDR1 SGHNT, CDR2 YYREEE (reference sequence). The V gene end was trimmed by 2 bases and the J gene end by 6 bases; junction bases not matched to a gene: 4. The CDR3 loop spans 15 amino acids. The chain's CDR3 is CASSLGQGFNSPLHF. In DNA form, the CDR3 reads TGTGCCAGCAGCTTAGGACAGGGATTTAATTCACCCCTCCACTTT. The full variable domain, rest sourced from reference TRBV5-4 and TRBJ1-6, is ETGVTQSPTHLIKTRGQQVTLRCSSQSGHNTVSWYQQALGQGPQFIFQYYREEENGRGNFPPRFSGLQFPNYSSELNVNALELDDSALYLCASSLGQGFNSPLHFGNGTRLTVT.

This chain links TRBV3-1 (or the pseudogene TRBV3-2) with TRBJ2-1, with TRBD2 as a possible D gene (6 bases). Trimming left V 3 bases short and J 8 bases short, with 20 bases between. Germline CDR1 is LGHDT and CDR2 is YNNKEL (reference sequence). This CDR3 has 16 residues. This chain's CDR3 is CASSHRVQTRLHEQFF. CDR3 DNA sequence: TGTGCCAGCAGCCACAGGGTTCAGACTAGACTCCATGAGCAGTTCTTC.

The CDR3: CASNTGGRHEAFF. DNA of the CDR3: TGTGCCAGCAACACAGGGGGTAGGCATGAAGCTTTCTTT. V is TRBV28 and J is TRBJ1-1; 8 bases map to TRBD1. This CDR3 spans 13 amino acids. V was pared by 7 bases and J by 7 bases, with 8 bases of the junction left unmatched. In germline, CDR1 is MDHEN, CDR2 SYDVKM.

This chain connects TRBV30 to TRBJ1-6; maybe TRBD1 (5 bases). This CDR3 contains 14 residues. CDR1 and CDR2 from the germline V gene are GTSNPN and SVGIG (reference sequence). Trimming pared 0 bases from V and 7 bases from J, leaving 10 bases between. The chain's CDR3 is CAWSVGSGNSPLHF. In nucleotides, the CDR3 is TGTGCCTGGAGTGTAGGTTCAGGGAATTCACCCCTCCACTTT.

The V gene is TRBV6-5, the J gene TRBJ1-1; D might be TRBD1 (6 bases). The CDR3 totals 15 residues. Germline CDR1 is MNHEY and CDR2 is SVGAGI. Trimming cost V 8 bases and J 0 bases, with 16 bases left between them. Written as DNA, the CDR3 is TGTGCCAGCCGCGTCCACGGGGGGCTGAACACTGAAGCTTTCTTT. Its protein product is CASRVHGGLNTEAFF.

V and J are TRBV2 and TRBJ2-5; 11 bases are a match to TRBD2. This CDR3 region has 14 residues. Per the germline V gene, CDR1 is SNHLY and CDR2 is FYNNEI. J lost 2 bases, V lost 7 bases, and 3 bases had no gene match. The CDR3, as DNA: TGTGCCAGCAAAACTAGCGGGGGTCAAGAGACCCAGTACTTC. Residues: CASKTSGGQETQYF.

The chain couples TRBV5-1 to TRBJ1-1; tentative D call: TRBD1 (5 bases). The V end lost 5 bases, the J end lost 1 base, and 12 bases lay between the germline ends. This CDR3 region has 14 residues. Germline loops: CDR1 SGHRS, CDR2 YFSETQ. Here the CDR3 reads CASRKWGENTEAFF. As DNA, the CDR3 is TGCGCCAGCAGAAAATGGGGGGAGAACACTGAAGCTTTCTTT.

The rearrangement uses TRBV3-1 (or the pseudogene TRBV3-2) and TRBJ2-1; D is possibly TRBD1 (7 bases). Trimming shortened V by 3 bases and J by 3 bases, and 12 bases separated the two germline ends. The CDR3 runs to 15 residues. From germline, CDR1 is LGHDT and CDR2 YNNKEL (reference sequence). The CDR3 sequence is CASSHRGVNYNEQFF. In DNA, the CDR3 is TGTGCCAGCAGCCACAGGGGGGTGAACTACAATGAGCAGTTCTTC.

The chain links TRBV18 to TRBJ2-6; D not resolved. V lost 1 base to trimming and J lost 4 bases, with 8 bases between them. This CDR3 is built from 15 residues. Germline loops: CDR1 KGHSH, CDR2 LQKENI. CDR3 sequence reads: CASSPRRSGANVLTF. CDR3 DNA: TGTGCCAGCTCACCACGAAGGAGCGGGGCCAACGTCCTGACTTTC.

The chain is built from TRBV11-2 and TRBJ1-2, with D possibly matching TRBD1 (6 bases). The CDR3 is made up of 15 amino acids. The germline gives CDR1 SGHAT, CDR2 FQNNGV. Trimming cost V 6 bases and J 5 bases, with 19 bases left between them. This CDR3 reads CASSSYQGGRYGYTF. CDR3 coding DNA: TGTGCCAGCAGTTCCTATCAAGGGGGTCGGTATGGCTACACCTTC.

The chain couples TRBV28 to TRBJ2-1; 11 bases fit TRBD1. CDR3 size: 15 residues. CDR1 is MDHEN, CDR2 SYDVKM, per germline. J lost 9 bases, V lost 3 bases, and 7 bases had no gene match. The chain's CDR3 is CASSFGDRGTVEQFF. The CDR3 DNA follows: TGTGCCAGCAGTTTCGGGGACAGGGGGACGGTTGAGCAGTTCTTC.

The chain employs TRBV6-6 and TRBJ1-1; TRBD1 aligns across 8 bases. The CDR3 runs to 16 residues. Unmatched junction bases numbered 12, after V lost 2 bases and J lost 7 bases. The germline CDR1 and CDR2 sequences are MNHNY and SVGAGI (reference sequence). The CDR3 protein is CASSYGQGSLRSEAFF. CDR3 coding DNA: TGTGCCAGCAGTTACGGACAGGGAAGTCTACGGAGTGAAGCTTTCTTT.

This clone came up a few times. This chain connects TRBV28 to TRBJ2-5, with 7 nucleotides matching TRBD2. The CDR3 is 14 amino acids. After removal of 8 bases from V and 4 bases from J, the junction contained 10 bases not matched to a gene. Germline CDR1 and CDR2: MDHEN and SYDVKM. This CDR3 reads CASRATSQLETQYF. CDR3 nucleotide sequence: TGTGCCAGCCGTGCGACTAGCCAGCTAGAGACCCAGTACTTC.

The chain carries TRBV5-5 and TRBJ2-5; 7 bases align to TRBD1. The CDR3 is 16 residues long. CDR1 and CDR2 from the germline V gene are SGHKS and YYEKEE (reference sequence). With V trimmed by 3 bases and J by 3 bases, 11 bases remained unmatched. The CDR3 DNA is TGTGCCAGCAGCTCAGGGACAGATCCGTCTAAAGAGACCCAGTACTTC. It codes for CASSSGTDPSKETQYF.

J is TRBJ2-3 and V is TRBV19; D might be TRBD1 (6 bases). The CDR3 sequence is 14 residues long. The V end was cut by 4 bases, the J end by 4 bases, with 12 bases between. Germline V CDR1 and CDR2: LNHDA, SQIVND (reference sequence). Written as DNA, the CDR3 is TGTGCCAGTAGTACCCAGGGGTGGGCAGATACGCAGTATTTT. It encodes CASSTQGWADTQYF. Together with reference TRBV19 and TRBJ2-3, the CDR3 gives the full variable domain: DGGITQSPKYLFRKEGQNVTLSCEQNLNHDAMYWYRQDPGQGLRLIYYSQIVNDFQKGDIAEGYSVSREKKESFPLTVTSAQKNPTAFYLCASSTQGWADTQYFGPGTRLTVL.